One sample yielded the 16 T cell receptor beta chains listed below, sequenced in a study of blood T cell repertoires in COVID-19. Generated by immunoSEQ multiplex PCR, the TCRdb table keeps only in-frame clones and is missing some. The table shows about 110,000 clones, with more than 80% occurring only once. Sample: peripheral blood. The receptor source for this set is a woman in her 70s with acute or convalescent COVID-19.

The rearrangement uses TRBV4-3 and TRBJ2-1; 13 nucleotides line up with TRBD2. Trimming took 2 bases from V and 11 from J; bases not matched to a gene: 3. The CDR3 consists of 14 residues. Germline V CDR1 and CDR2: LGHNA, YSLEER. CDR3 in amino acids: CASSQRGLAGQQFF. The CDR3 nucleotides are TGCGCCAGCAGCCAAAGGGGACTAGCGGGGCAGCAGTTCTTC.

The chain employs TRBV5-4 and TRBJ2-1; 9 bases agree with TRBD2. Germline CDR1 is SGHNT and CDR2 is YYREEE (reference sequence). The CDR3 is 16 residues long. The V gene end was trimmed by 0 bases and the J gene end by 9 bases; junction bases not matched to a gene: 10. The CDR3 here is CASSLAGIAGAVEQFF. CDR3 DNA: TGTGCCAGCAGCTTGGCCGGAATAGCGGGAGCCGTTGAGCAGTTCTTC.

This clone was found a few times. This chain joins TRBV30 and TRBJ1-1; 7 nucleotides line up with TRBD1. Trimming took 2 bases from V and 0 from J; bases not matched to a gene: 3. In germline, CDR1 is GTSNPN, CDR2 SVGIG (reference sequence). The CDR3 is 14 amino acids. This CDR3 reads CAWSKGAMNTEAFF. DNA for the CDR3: TGTGCCTGGAGTAAGGGGGCCATGAACACTGAAGCTTTCTTT.

The CDR3: CASTGGTEAFF. CDR3 bases: TGTGCCAGCACAGGGGGAACTGAAGCTTTCTTT. The chain carries TRBV2 and TRBJ1-1, with 7 nucleotides matching TRBD1. V shed 7 bases, J shed 5 bases, and the junction held 1 base outside the gene matches. CDR3 length: 11 amino acids. Germline V gene data show CDR1 as SNHLY and CDR2 as FYNNEI.

This chain links TRBV28 with TRBJ1-3, with D possibly TRBD1 on 6 matching bases. This CDR3 region has 15 residues. Germline-derived CDR1 and CDR2 are MDHEN and SYDVKM. Trimming left V 6 bases short and J 4 bases short, with 16 bases between. Here the CDR3 reads CASRVAGAGGNTIYF. In DNA form, the CDR3 reads TGTGCCAGCAGGGTGGCAGGGGCCGGGGGAAACACCATATATTTT.

The chain joins TRBV9 to TRBJ1-4; D not resolved. Germline V gene data show CDR1 as SGDLS and CDR2 as YYNGEE. Deletions cut 0 bases from V and 6 bases from J, with 9 bases between. The CDR3 runs to 14 residues. The CDR3 DNA reads TGTGCCAGCAGCGTAGGGGGAGGCGATGAAAAACTGTTTTTT. Translating it yields CASSVGGGDEKLFF.

V and J are TRBV28 and TRBJ2-1; D unclear. Per germline, CDR1 MDHEN and CDR2 SYDVKM. The ends were cut back, 6 bases at V and 7 bases at J, with 16 bases in the middle. CDR3 length: 14 residues. The CDR3 is CASRSPLPRNEQFF. Written as DNA, the CDR3 is TGTGCCAGCAGAAGCCCGCTCCCCAGGAATGAGCAGTTCTTC.

The chain links TRBV10-2 to TRBJ1-2, with D perhaps TRBD1 (5 bases). This CDR3 has 15 residues. V was trimmed by 0 bases and J by 8 bases, leaving 16 bases between them. Germline V gene data show CDR1 as WSHSY and CDR2 as SAAADI. DNA of the CDR3: TGCGCCAGCAGTGAGTCGGACCCCAGGGTTGAGGGCTACACCTTC. Protein sequence: CASSESDPRVEGYTF.

About this clone itself: An end of the junction does not agree with germline; a read error may underlie this. This chain connects TRBV5-8 to TRBJ2-1; D not certain. Germline CDR1 is SGHTS and CDR2 is YDEGEE. The CDR3 spans 12 residues. The CDR3 loop is CASSLGSIRLLF. The CDR3 DNA reads as TGTGCCAGCAGCTTGGGGAGCATCCGGTTGCTCTTC.

V usage is TRBV6-6 and J usage is TRBJ2-7; 8 bases are a match to TRBD1. This CDR3 contains 14 residues. Germline V CDR1 and CDR2: MNHNY, SVGAGI (reference sequence). V shed 2 bases, J shed 5 bases, and the junction held 5 bases outside the gene matches. The CDR3 DNA reads as TGTGCCAGCAGTTACACAGGGGGAGTTGACGAGCAGTACTTC. Protein sequence: CASSYTGGVDEQYF.

This clone was seen a single time. V is TRBV28 and J is TRBJ2-1; 8 nucleotides line up with TRBD2. The germline gives CDR1 MDHEN, CDR2 SYDVKM. Germline trimming cut 7 bases from V and 4 bases from J; bases unmatched to any gene: 12. The CDR3 has 16 residues. The DNA for the CDR3 is TGTGCCAGCACCTTAGCGGGACTAGTAACGTACAATGAGCAGTTCTTC. Encoded protein: CASTLAGLVTYNEQFF.

The rearrangement uses TRBV4-3 and TRBJ2-1; 8 bases are shared with TRBD2. The CDR3 is 13 amino acids. V shed 4 bases and J 9 bases; nucleotides not matched to a gene: 5. Germline V gene data show CDR1 as LGHNA and CDR2 as YSLEER. The CDR3 sequence: CASSPKRETEQFF. CDR3 DNA: TGCGCCAGCAGCCCGAAGCGGGAGACTGAGCAGTTCTTC.

The V gene is TRBV19, the J gene TRBJ2-3; D may be TRBD1 (6 bases). CDR3 length: 18 residues. The ends were cut back, 4 bases at V and 0 bases at J, with 20 bases in the middle. Germline V gives CDR1 LNHDA, CDR2 SQIVND (reference sequence). The CDR3 reads CASSTQPFDRLSTDTQYF. The CDR3 DNA sequence: TGTGCCAGTAGTACCCAACCGTTCGACAGGCTAAGCACAGATACGCAGTATTTT.

Many counts were recorded for this clone. V and J are TRBV6-5 and TRBJ2-2; D possibly corresponds to TRBD2 (7 bases). Germline V gene sequence: CDR1 MNHEY, CDR2 SVGAGI. The CDR3 has 15 amino acids. V lost 6 bases and J lost 6, with 17 bases in between. The CDR3 bases are TGTGCCAGCAGCCTTGACAGGAGCGGGGCCGGGGAGCTGTTTTTT. This translates into CASSLDRSGAGELFF.

V gene TRBV5-4 combines with J gene TRBJ2-2; TRBD1 might be the D (5 bases). The CDR3 covers 14 residues. Trimming shortened V by 1 base and J by 6 bases, and 10 bases separated the two germline ends. The germline V gene encodes CDR1 SGHNT and CDR2 YYREEE (reference sequence). The CDR3 loop reads CASSLRGSPGELFF. CDR3 sequence (DNA): TGTGCCAGCAGCTTGAGGGGATCGCCCGGGGAGCTGTTTTTT.

The chain uses TRBV2 and TRBJ2-1, with D tentatively TRBD2 (5 bases). V was clipped by 0 bases and J by 3 bases, with 12 bases between them. This CDR3 contains 16 residues. Germline V CDR1 and CDR2: SNHLY, FYNNEI. CDR3 coding DNA: TGTGCCAGCAGTGAAGCGGAGAGCGGATACTACAATGAGCAGTTCTTC. It codes for CASSEAESGYYNEQFF. Combining the CDR3 with reference TRBV2 and TRBJ2-1 gives the whole variable domain EPEVTQTPSHQVTQMGQEVILRCVPISNHLYFYWYRQILGQKVEFLVSFYNNEISEKSEIFDDQFSVERPDGSNFTLKIRSTKLEDSAMYFCASSEAESGYYNEQFFGPGTRLTVL.